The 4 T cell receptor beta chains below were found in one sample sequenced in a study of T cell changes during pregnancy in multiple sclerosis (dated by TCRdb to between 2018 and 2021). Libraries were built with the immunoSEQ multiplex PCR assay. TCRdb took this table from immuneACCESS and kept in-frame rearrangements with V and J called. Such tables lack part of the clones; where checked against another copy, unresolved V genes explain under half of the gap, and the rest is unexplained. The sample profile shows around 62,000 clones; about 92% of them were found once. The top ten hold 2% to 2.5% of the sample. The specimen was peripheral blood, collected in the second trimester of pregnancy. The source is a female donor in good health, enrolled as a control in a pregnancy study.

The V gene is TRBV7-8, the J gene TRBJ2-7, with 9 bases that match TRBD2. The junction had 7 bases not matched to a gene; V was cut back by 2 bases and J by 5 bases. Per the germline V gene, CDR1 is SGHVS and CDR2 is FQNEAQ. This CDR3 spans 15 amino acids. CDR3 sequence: CASSLLAGAKNEQYF. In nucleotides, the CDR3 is TGTGCCAGCAGCTTATTAGCGGGGGCGAAAAACGAGCAGTACTTC.

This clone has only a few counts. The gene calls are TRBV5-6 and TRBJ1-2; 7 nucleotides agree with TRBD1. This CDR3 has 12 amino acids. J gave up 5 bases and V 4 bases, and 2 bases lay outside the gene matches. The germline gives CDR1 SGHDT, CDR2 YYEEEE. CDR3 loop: CASSTGQYGYTF. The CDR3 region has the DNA TGTGCCAGCAGCACGGGACAGTATGGCTACACCTTC.

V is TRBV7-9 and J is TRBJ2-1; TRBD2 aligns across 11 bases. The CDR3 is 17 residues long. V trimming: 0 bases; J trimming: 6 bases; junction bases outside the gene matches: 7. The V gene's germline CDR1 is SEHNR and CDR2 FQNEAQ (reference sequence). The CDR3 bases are TGTGCCAGCAGCTTAGCCACGGGACTAGCGGAAGTCAATGAGCAGTTCTTC. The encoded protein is CASSLATGLAEVNEQFF. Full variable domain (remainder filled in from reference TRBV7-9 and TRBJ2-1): DTGVSQNPRHKITKRGQNVTFRCDPISEHNRLYWYRQTLGQGPEFLTYFQNEAQLEKSRLLSDRFSAERPKGSFSTLEIQRTEQGDSAMYLCASSLATGLAEVNEQFFGPGTRLTVL.

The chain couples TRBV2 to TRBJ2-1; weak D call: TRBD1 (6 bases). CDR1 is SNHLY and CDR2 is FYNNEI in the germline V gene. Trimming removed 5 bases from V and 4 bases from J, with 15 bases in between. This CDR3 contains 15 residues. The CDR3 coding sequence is TGTGCCAGCAGTAGGTCAGGGGACGTTTACAATGAGCAGTTCTTC. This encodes CASSRSGDVYNEQFF.